This TCR beta chain derives from a study of tumor-infiltrating lymphocytes in primary liver carcinoma (TCRdb year 2017). Background on the whole study: Of the five patients (three men and two women, aged 30 to 69 years), four had hepatocellular carcinoma and one had combined HCC and intrahepatic cholangiocarcinoma. A total of about 35 specimens from 5 patients went through TCRbeta repertoire sequencing, namely 25 tumor regions, 5 adjacent noncancerous liver tissues and 5 peripheral blood samples. Reproducibility between technical replicate repertoires was high, with correlation coefficients above 0.98 and mean shared-clone rates approximately 0.88. For each liver tumor, the study sampled five regions along with adjacent normal tissue and blood, and applied TCRbeta repertoire sequencing, expression microarrays and whole-exome sequencing. Each sample produced roughly 3.5 to 7.13 million productive TCRbeta reads, and read depth showed no significant difference between tissue types. The five patients had tumors staged T1-T3 N0M0, with maximum diameters ranging from about 4 to 10 cm. To link TCRbeta repertoire diversity to the local molecular phenotype, the approximately 23 tumor region samples were profiled with Agilent mRNA microarrays. Study-level results and caveats: Compared with blood, tumors had a significantly larger share of the repertoire taken up by the top 250 clones (p = 0.039). Because the samples were bulk and unsorted, CD4+ and CD8+ T cell repertoires could not be compared. Only the TCR beta chain was sequenced, so true repertoire diversity is likely underestimated because unpaired alpha chains were not captured. Only about 8-24% of top clones were present in all five regions of a tumor, suggesting spatial heterogeneity of tumor-infiltrating T cells. Repertoire overlap was higher between tumor regions (mean about 36%) than tumor-adjacent (around 17%) or tumor-blood (approximately 14%) pairs, consistent with antigen-driven expansion. With just four or five patients in the study, the authors point out that the findings should be validated in a larger study.

As for this clonotype: Its antigen remains unidentified. Compared with germline, one end of the junction differs, possibly owing to a read error.

Total RNA and DNA were co-extracted without cell sorting from 20-30 mg of bulk tissue using the AllPrep DNA/RNA mini kit. Four or five patients with histopathologically diagnosed primary liver carcinoma underwent surgical resection in China between late 2015 and March 2016. Patients had chronic HBV infection and were treatment-naive at sampling. Five spatially separated regions were sampled from each tumor: the superior, inferior, left-lateral and right-lateral poles, plus the tumor centre. According to histology, viable tumor cells made up more than 85% of every tumor sample. Pieces of fresh tumor and adjacent tissue were cut in half, with one half kept in RNAlater at -80 degrees C and the other half sent for histology. Inclusive of the bounding cysteine and phenylalanine, the CDR3 is 12 residues long. Only the CDR3 DNA stays, 36 bases, in frame from base 1. The CDR1 and CDR2 encoded by the germline V gene are MDHEN and SYDVKM.

Starting from around 520 ng total RNA, TCRbeta-specific cDNA was produced by reverse transcription with a constant-region primer and ProtoScript II reverse transcriptase. The TCRbeta libraries were prepared through three rounds of nested multiplex PCR following a slightly modified ARM-PCR procedure. Each of the first two PCR rounds ran for approximately 10 cycles and used multiplex TRBV1-TRBV30 forward primers together with a Cbeta reverse primer. Sample barcodes and Illumina adapters were attached in a final 25-cycle PCR using Deep VentR polymerase. Before sequencing, amplicons of 200-500 bp were purified from gel using a QIAquick gel extraction kit. An Illumina HiSeq 2500 was used to sequence the TCRbeta amplicons with 250-bp paired-end reads. The published analysis was carried out like this. Trimmomatic v0.33 was used to quality-trim the reads, and FLASH v1.2.11 was used to merge paired reads so that full CDR3 sequences could be recovered. V, D and J germline segments were assigned to the rearranged TCRbeta sequences by MiGEC v1.2.1b. VDJtools v1.0.0 computed clonotype statistics and Shannon-Wiener diversity indices. To cut down on sampling bias, every analysis after diversity analysis relied on just the 250 most abundant clonotypes from each sample. The public reads were run again by TCRdb, first through fastp at Q25 and then through MiXCR, and only productive beta chains were kept. Identical CDR3 protein sequences are pooled into one entry, listed with their most common genes and DNA. Clone size and V and J calls follow TCRdb, not the original study. For this sample the table gives tens of thousands of distinct CDR3 sequences, of which about three quarters were detected only once. The ten largest clonotypes hold approximately 50% of the sample.

This sequence was found in a man in his forties or fifties with primary liver carcinoma and hepatitis B virus infection. The specimen was liver tumor tissue from sampling region 2. The sample's cell subset or site label is to be understood as: tumor region T2, inferior pole. The chain is made from TRBV28 and TRBJ1-1; the D gene cannot be resolved reliably. The DNA reads as follows: TGTCCCAGCACCCCGCGGTTCGCCGAAGCTTTCTTT. It translates to CPSTPRFAEAFF.